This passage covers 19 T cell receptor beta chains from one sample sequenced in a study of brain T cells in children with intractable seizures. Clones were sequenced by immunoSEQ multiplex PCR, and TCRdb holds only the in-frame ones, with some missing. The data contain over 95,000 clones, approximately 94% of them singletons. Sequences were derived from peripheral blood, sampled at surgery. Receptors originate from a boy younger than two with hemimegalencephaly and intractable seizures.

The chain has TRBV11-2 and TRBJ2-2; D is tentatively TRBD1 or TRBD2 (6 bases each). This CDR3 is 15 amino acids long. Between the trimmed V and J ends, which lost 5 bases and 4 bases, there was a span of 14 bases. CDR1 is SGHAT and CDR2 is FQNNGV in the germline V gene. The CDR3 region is CASSVRGPLTGELFF. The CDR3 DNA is TGTGCCAGCAGCGTCCGGGGGCCGCTCACCGGGGAGCTGTTTTTT.

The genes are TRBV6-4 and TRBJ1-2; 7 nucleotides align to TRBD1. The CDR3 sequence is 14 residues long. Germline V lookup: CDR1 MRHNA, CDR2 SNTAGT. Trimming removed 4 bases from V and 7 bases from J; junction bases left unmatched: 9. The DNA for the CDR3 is TGTGCCAGCAGTGCCACCGGGACAGCTGTTGGCTACACCTTC. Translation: CASSATGTAVGYTF.

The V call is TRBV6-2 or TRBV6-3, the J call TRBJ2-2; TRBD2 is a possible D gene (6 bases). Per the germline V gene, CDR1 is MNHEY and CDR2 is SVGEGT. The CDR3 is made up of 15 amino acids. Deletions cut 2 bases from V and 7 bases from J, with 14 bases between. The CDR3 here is CASSYTGLPVGELFF. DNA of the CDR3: TGTGCCAGCAGTTACACGGGACTTCCCGTCGGGGAGCTGTTTTTT.

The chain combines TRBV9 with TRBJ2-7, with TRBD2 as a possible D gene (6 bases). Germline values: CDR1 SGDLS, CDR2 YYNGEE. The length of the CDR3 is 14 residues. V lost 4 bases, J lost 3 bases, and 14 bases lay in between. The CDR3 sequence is CASSPGLLGYEQYF. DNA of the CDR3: TGTGCCAGCAGCCCGGGACTGCTTGGCTACGAGCAGTACTTC.

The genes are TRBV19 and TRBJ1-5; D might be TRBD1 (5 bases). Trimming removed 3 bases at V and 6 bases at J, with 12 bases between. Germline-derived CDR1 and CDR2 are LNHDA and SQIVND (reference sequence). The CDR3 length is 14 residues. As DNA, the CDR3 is TGTGCCAGTAGTATGGTGGGGGTCACTCAGCCCCAGCATTTT. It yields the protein CASSMVGVTQPQHF.

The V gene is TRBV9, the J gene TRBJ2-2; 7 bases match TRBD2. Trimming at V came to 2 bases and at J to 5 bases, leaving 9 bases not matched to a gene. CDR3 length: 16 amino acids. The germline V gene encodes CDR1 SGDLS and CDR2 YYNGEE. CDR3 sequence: CASSVKGRETTGELFF. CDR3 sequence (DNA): TGTGCCAGCAGCGTTAAGGGGCGGGAGACAACCGGGGAGCTGTTTTTT.

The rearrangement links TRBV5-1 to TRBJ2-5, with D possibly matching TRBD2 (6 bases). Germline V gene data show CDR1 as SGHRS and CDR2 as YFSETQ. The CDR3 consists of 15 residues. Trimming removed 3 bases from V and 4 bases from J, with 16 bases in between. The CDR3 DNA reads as TGCGCCAGCAGCTCGGACGGAGGGATTCCAGAGACCCAGTACTTC. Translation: CASSSDGGIPETQYF.

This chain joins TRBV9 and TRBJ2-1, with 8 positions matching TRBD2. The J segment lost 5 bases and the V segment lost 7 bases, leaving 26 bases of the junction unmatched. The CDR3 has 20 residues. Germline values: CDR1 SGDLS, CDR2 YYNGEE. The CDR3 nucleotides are TGTGCCAGCGGACGCAGCGTAGAATCCCTCGTTGGACTAGCCGACAATGAGCAGTTCTTC. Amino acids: CASGRSVESLVGLADNEQFF. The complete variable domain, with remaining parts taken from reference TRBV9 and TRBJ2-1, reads DSGVTQTPKHLITATGQRVTLRCSPRSGDLSVYWYQQSLDQGLQFLIQYYNGEERAKGNILERFSAQQFPDLHSELNLSSLELGDSALYFCASGRSVESLVGLADNEQFFGPGTRLTVL.

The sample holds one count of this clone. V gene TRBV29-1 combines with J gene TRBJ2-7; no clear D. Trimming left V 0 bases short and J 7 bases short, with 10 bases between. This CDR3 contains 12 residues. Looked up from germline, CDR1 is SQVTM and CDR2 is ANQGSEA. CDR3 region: CSVEDLSLEQYF. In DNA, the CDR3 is TGCAGCGTTGAAGACCTCAGTCTGGAGCAGTACTTC.

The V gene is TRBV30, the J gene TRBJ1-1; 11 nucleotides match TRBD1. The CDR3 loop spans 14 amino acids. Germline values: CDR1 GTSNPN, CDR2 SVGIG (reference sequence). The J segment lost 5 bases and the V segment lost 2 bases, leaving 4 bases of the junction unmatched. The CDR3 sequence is CAWSPGTGGTEAFF. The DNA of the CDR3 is TGTGCCTGGAGTCCCGGGACAGGGGGTACTGAAGCTTTCTTT.

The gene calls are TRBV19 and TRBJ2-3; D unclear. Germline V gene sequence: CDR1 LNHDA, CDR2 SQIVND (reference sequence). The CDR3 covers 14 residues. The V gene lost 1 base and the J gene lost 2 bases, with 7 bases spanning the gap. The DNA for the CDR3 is TGTGCCAGTAGTATAGCCCTATCCACAGATACGCAGTATTTT. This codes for CASSIALSTDTQYF. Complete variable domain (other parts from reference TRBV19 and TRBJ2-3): DGGITQSPKYLFRKEGQNVTLSCEQNLNHDAMYWYRQDPGQGLRLIYYSQIVNDFQKGDIAEGYSVSREKKESFPLTVTSAQKNPTAFYLCASSIALSTDTQYFGPGTRLTVL.

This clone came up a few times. Written as DNA, the CDR3 is TGCGCCAGCAGCCCAGGGGGCGCCCCGAGGGCTAATTCACCCCTCCACTTT. Protein product: CASSPGGAPRANSPLHF. This chain links TRBV5-1 with TRBJ1-6; 8 bases are a match to TRBD1. CDR1 and CDR2 from the germline V gene are SGHRS and YFSETQ. Trimming cost V 4 bases and J 6 bases; bases outside gene matches: 12. This CDR3 contains 17 residues.

The CDR3 nucleotides are TGTGCCAGTAGTATTTCGACGAAAAACATTCAGTACTTC. It is translated as CASSISTKNIQYF. The chain combines TRBV19 with TRBJ2-4; D unresolved. From germline, CDR1 is LNHDA and CDR2 SQIVND (reference sequence). This CDR3 has 13 amino acids. Trimming left V 3 bases short and J 4 bases short, with 7 bases between.

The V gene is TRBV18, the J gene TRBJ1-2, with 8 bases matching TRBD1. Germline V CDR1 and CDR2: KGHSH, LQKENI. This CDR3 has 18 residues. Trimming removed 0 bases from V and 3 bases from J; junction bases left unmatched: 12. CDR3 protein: CASSPPRTGMYGDYGYTF. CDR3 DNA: TGTGCCAGCTCACCACCGCGGACAGGGATGTATGGGGACTATGGCTACACCTTC.

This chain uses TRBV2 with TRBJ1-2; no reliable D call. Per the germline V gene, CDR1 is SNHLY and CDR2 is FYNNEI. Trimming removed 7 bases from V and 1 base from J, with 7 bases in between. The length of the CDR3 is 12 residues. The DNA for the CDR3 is TGTGCCAGCAACGGGAATAACTATGGCTACACCTTC. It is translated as CASNGNNYGYTF.

This chain's CDR3 is CASSQQGDLYGYTF. The DNA for the CDR3 is TGTGCCAGCAGCCAACAGGGAGACCTCTATGGCTACACCTTC. The rearrangement joins TRBV6-2 or TRBV6-3 to TRBJ1-2; D possibly corresponds to TRBD1 (6 bases). CDR3 length: 14 amino acids. Trimming cost V 6 bases and J 4 bases, with 15 bases left between them. CDR1 is MNHEY, CDR2 SVGEGT, per germline.

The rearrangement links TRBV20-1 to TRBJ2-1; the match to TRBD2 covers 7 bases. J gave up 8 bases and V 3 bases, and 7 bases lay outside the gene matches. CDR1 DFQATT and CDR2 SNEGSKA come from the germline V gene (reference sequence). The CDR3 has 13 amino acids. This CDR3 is CSASFGGSDEQFF. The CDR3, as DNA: TGCAGTGCTAGTTTCGGGGGGAGCGATGAGCAGTTCTTC.

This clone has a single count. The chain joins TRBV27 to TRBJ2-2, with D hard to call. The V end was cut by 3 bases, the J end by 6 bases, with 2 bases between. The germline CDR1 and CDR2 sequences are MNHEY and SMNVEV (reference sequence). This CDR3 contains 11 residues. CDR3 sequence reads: CASSFSGELFF. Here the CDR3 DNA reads TGTGCCAGCAGTTTCTCCGGGGAGCTGTTTTTT.

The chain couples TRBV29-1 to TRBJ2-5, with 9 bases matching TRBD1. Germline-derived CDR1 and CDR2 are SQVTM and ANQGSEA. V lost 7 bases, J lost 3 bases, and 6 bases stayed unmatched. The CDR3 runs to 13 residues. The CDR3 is CSAPGQGEETQYF. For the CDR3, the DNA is TGCAGCGCCCCGGGACAGGGAGAAGAGACCCAGTACTTC. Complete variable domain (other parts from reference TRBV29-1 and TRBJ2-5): SAVISQKPSRDICQRGTSLTIQCQVDSQVTMMFWYRQQPGQSLTLIATANQGSEATYESGFVIDKFPISRPNLTFSTLTVSNMSPEDSSIYLCSAPGQGEETQYFGPGTRLLVL.